The rows below give T cell receptor beta chains drawn from one sample of a study of T cell repertoires in cytomegalovirus infection. TCRdb fed the reads into MiXCR, producing one record per CDR3 protein. The table has about 250,000 distinct CDR3 sequences, approximately 15% seen once; the top ten hold about 45%. Sequencing used CD8+ T cells from PBMCs. The origin of the receptors is a human donor in good health (CMV status not recorded). Some clones in this sample may be carry-over from other donors' samples. The CDR3 runs from the conserved cysteine through the conserved F or W. The D gene is left open where the match is weak. Expanded clones get a size class; other rows say once, few or many, or leave the size out.

d_gene	v_gene	len	j_gene	abundance	CDR3nt	CDR3aa
-	TRBV7-8	15	TRBJ1-5	many	TGTGCCAGCAGCTTATTGGGGGCCAGCAATCAGCCCCAGCATTTT	CASSLLGASNQPQHF
-	TRBV7-6	14	TRBJ2-7	many	TGTGCCAGCAGCTTGGGACCCCCCTCCACCGAGCAGTACTTC	CASSLGPPSTEQYF
TRBD1	TRBV11-1	15	TRBJ2-1	many	TGTGCCAGCAGCTTAGCCCCGGGACAGGGGAATGAGCAGTTCTTC	CASSLAPGQGNEQFF
TRBD2	TRBV7-8	16	TRBJ2-5	many	TGTGCCAGCAGCTTAGAGACTAGCGGGGGTTACGGGACCCAGTACTTC	CASSLETSGGYGTQYF
TRBD2	TRBV4-3	16	TRBJ2-7	-	TGCGCCAGCAGCCAAGAGTTTCTAGCGGGGGAATACGAGCAGTACTTC	CASSQEFLAGEYEQYF
TRBD2	TRBV6-2/TRBV6-3	18	TRBJ2-1	many	TGTGCCAGCAGCCACAGGGTAGCGGGGGGGCGGTACTACAATGAGCAGTTCTTC	CASSHRVAGGRYYNEQFF
-	TRBV11-2	16	TRBJ2-2	many	TGTGCCAGCAGCTTCTTCGTGGGGTTGAACACCGGGGAGCTGTTTTTT	CASSFFVGLNTGELFF
TRBD1	TRBV29-1	13	TRBJ2-7	-	TGCAGCGTTGGGGGGACAGGGAACTACGAGCAGTACTTC	CSVGGTGNYEQYF
-	TRBV28	13	TRBJ2-1	few	TGTGCCAGCATCACACCGGCAGGAGGGGAGCAGTTCTTC	CASITPAGGEQFF
TRBD2	TRBV2	16	TRBJ2-3	-	TGTGCCAGCAGGGAAGGACTAGCGACTAGCACAGATACGCAGTATTTT	CASREGLATSTDTQYF
-	TRBV6-1	15	TRBJ2-7	many	TGTGCCAGCAGTGAAAAGGACGAGGGTGGCTACGAGCAGTACTTC	CASSEKDEGGYEQYF
TRBD1	TRBV7-8	18	TRBJ2-4	many	TGTGCCAGCAGCTTGACGCAGGGGGCCACTGAACTGAGAAACATTCAGTACTTC	CASSLTQGATELRNIQYF
TRBD1	TRBV5-1	15	TRBJ2-5	-	TGCGCCAGCAGCCGGGGACAGGAGGTACAAGAGACCCAGTACTTC	CASSRGQEVQETQYF
-	TRBV5-1	14	TRBJ1-2	-	TGCGCCAGCAGCTTGGATGCCGGATTCTATGGCTACACCTTC	CASSLDAGFYGYTF